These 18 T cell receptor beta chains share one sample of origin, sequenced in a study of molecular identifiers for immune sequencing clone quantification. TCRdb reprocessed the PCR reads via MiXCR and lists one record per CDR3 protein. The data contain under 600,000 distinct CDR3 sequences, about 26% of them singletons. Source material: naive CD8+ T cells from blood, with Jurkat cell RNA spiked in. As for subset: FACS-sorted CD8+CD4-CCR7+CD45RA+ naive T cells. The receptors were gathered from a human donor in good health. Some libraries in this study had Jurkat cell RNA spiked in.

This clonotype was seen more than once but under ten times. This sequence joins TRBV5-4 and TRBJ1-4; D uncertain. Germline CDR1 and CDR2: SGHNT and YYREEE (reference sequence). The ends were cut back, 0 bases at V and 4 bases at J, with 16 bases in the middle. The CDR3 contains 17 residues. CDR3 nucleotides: TGTGCCAGCAGCTTGGGTAGGGTCCTTACAAATAATGAAAAACTGTTTTTT. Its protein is CASSLGRVLTNNEKLFF.

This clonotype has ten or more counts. The CDR3: CASSQGQGNEQFF. The CDR3 DNA is TGCGCCAGCAGCCAGGGACAGGGGAATGAGCAGTTCTTC. The rearrangement uses TRBV4-3 and TRBJ2-1, with 10 nucleotides matching TRBD1. This CDR3 is 13 amino acids long. Germline loops: CDR1 LGHNA, CDR2 YSLEER. The J segment lost 7 bases and the V segment lost 3 bases, leaving 0 bases of the junction unmatched.

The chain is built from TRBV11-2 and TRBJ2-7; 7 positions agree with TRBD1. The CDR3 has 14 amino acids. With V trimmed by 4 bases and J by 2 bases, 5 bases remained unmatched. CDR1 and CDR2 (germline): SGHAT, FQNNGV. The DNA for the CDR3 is TGTGCCAGCAGCTACCGGGACAGAACCTACGAGCAGTACTTC. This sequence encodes CASSYRDRTYEQYF.

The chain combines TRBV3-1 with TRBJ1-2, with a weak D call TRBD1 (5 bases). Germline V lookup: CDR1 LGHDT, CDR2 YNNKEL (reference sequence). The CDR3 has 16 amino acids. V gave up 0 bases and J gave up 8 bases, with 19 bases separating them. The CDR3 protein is CASSQDPLGRAYGYTF. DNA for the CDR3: TGTGCCAGCAGCCAAGATCCCCTGGGCAGGGCGTACGGCTACACCTTC.

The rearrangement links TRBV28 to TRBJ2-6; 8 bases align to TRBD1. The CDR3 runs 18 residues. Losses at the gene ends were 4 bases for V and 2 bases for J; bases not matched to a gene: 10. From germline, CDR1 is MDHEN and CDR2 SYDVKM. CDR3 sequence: CASSSPTGVRPGANVLTF. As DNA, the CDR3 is TGTGCCAGCAGTTCCCCGACAGGGGTGCGACCTGGGGCCAACGTCCTGACTTTC. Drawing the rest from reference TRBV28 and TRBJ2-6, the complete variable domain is DVKVTQSSRYLVKRTGEKVFLECVQDMDHENMFWYRQDPGLGLRLIYFSYDVKMKEKGDIPEGYSVSREKKERFSLILESASTNQTSMYLCASSSPTGVRPGANVLTFGAGSRLTVL.

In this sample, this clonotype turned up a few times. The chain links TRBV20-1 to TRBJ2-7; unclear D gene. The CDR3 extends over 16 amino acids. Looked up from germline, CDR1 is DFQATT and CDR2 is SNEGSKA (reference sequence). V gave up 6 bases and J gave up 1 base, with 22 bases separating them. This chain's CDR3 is CSADQRISSASYEQYF. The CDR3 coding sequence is TGCAGTGCGGACCAGCGAATCAGTTCGGCGTCCTACGAGCAGTACTTC.

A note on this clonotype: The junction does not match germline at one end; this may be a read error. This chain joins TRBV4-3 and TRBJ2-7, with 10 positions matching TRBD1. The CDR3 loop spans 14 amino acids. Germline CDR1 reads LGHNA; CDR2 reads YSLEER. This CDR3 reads CACSRGTGDYEQYF. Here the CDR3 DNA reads TGCGCCTGCAGCCGAGGGACAGGGGACTACGAGCAGTATTTC.

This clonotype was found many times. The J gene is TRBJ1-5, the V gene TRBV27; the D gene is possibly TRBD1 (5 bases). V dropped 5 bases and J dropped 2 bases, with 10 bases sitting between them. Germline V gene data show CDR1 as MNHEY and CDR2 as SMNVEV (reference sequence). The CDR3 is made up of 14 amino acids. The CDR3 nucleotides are TGTGCCAGCAGTACCCAGGGAGGCAATCAGCCCCAGCATTTT. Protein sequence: CASSTQGGNQPQHF.

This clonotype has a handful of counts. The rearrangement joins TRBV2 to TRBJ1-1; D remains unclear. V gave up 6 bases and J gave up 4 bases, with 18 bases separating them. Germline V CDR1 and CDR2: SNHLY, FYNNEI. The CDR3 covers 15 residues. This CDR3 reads CASRAQTYLGTEAFF. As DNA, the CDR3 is TGTGCCAGCAGGGCCCAAACATACCTGGGCACTGAAGCTTTCTTT.

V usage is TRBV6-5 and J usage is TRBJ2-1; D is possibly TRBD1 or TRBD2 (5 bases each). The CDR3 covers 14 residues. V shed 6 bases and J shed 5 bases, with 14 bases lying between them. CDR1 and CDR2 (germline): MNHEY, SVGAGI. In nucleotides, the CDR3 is TGTGCCAGCAGGCCGGCTTGGGGGAACAATGAGCAGTTCTTC. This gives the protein CASRPAWGNNEQFF.

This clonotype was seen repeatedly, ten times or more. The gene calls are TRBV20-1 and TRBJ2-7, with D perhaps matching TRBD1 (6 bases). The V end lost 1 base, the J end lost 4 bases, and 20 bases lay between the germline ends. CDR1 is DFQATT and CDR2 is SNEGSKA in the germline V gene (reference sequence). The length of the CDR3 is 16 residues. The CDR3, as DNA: TGCAGTGCTAGAGTAAACAGGGCAGTTAGCCGATACGAGCAGTACTTC. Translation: CSARVNRAVSRYEQYF.

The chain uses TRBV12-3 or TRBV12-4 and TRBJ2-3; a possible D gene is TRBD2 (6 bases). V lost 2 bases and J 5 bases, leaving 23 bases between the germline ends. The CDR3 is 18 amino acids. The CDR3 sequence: CASSLIMEGLWRVDTQYF. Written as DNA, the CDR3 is TGTGCCAGCAGTTTAATCATGGAGGGTTTGTGGCGCGTAGATACGCAGTATTTT.

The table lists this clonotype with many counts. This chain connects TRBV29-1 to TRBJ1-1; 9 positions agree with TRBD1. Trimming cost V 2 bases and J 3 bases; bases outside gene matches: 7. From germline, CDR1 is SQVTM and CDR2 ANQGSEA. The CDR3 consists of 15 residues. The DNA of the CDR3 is TGCAGCGTTGAACAACAGGGGGCTTTTGACACTGAAGCTTTCTTT. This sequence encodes CSVEQQGAFDTEAFF.

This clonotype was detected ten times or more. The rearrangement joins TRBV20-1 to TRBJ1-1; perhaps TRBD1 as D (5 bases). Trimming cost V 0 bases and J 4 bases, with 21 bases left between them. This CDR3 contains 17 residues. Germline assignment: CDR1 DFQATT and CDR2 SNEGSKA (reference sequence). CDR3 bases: TGCAGTGCTAGAGATCTCCTAGGCTTCCGGGACGGCACTGAAGCTTTCTTT. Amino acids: CSARDLLGFRDGTEAFF.

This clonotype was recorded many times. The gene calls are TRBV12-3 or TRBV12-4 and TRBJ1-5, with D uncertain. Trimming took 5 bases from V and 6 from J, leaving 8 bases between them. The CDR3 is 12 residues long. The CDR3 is CASSPGSQPQHF. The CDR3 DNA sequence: TGTGCCAGCAGTCCGGGGAGTCAGCCCCAGCATTTT.

This CDR3 is CASSQLWSGSPTYEQYF. DNA of the CDR3: TGCGCCAGCAGCCAACTTTGGTCCGGGAGCCCTACTTACGAGCAGTACTTC. The genes are TRBV4-1 and TRBJ2-7; the D gene is possibly TRBD2 (6 bases). The germline V and J ends were trimmed by 2 bases and 4 bases, with 21 bases remaining between them. CDR1 and CDR2 from the germline V gene are MGHRA and YSYEKL. This CDR3 has 17 residues.

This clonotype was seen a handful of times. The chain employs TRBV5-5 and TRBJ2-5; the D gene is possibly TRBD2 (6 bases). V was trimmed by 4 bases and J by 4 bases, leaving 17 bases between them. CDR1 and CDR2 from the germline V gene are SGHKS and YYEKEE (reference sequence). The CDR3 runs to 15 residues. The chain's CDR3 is CASSLGDWGGETQYF. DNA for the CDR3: TGTGCCAGCAGCCTAGGGGACTGGGGAGGAGAGACCCAGTACTTC.

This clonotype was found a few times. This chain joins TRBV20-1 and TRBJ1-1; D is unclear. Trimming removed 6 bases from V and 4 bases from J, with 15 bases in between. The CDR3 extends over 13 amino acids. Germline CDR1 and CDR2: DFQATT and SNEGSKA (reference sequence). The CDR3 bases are TGCAGTGCCGTTTTCCCAAGTGGCACTGAAGCTTTCTTT. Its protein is CSAVFPSGTEAFF.